What follows describes a single TCR beta chain. What it binds is not known. This sample is drawn from a study of T cell responses to AZD1222 COVID-19 vaccine. Assay: immunoSEQ multiplex PCR; the TCRdb copy retains only in-frame clones and omits some. The sample lists 110,000 to 150,000 clones; 90% to 95% were seen once. Overall study findings and caveats: There were vaccine-associated CD4 TCRs across spike, dominant at 160-218 and 743-854. Clonal diversity was possibly underestimated, and white British individuals and females predominated among donors.

The source material was peripheral blood, sampled after recovery from COVID-19. This sequence originates from an adult who had recovered from COVID-19.

The CDR3 is CASKNRVPTSDQPQHF. CDR3 coding DNA: TGTGCCAGCAAAAACAGGGTCCCGACGTCCGATCAGCCCCAGCATTTT. The rearrangement uses TRBV28 and TRBJ1-5; maybe TRBD1 (6 bases). The V gene's germline CDR1 is MDHEN and CDR2 SYDVKM. The CDR3 is 16 residues long. Trimming left V 7 bases short and J 5 bases short, with 21 bases between.